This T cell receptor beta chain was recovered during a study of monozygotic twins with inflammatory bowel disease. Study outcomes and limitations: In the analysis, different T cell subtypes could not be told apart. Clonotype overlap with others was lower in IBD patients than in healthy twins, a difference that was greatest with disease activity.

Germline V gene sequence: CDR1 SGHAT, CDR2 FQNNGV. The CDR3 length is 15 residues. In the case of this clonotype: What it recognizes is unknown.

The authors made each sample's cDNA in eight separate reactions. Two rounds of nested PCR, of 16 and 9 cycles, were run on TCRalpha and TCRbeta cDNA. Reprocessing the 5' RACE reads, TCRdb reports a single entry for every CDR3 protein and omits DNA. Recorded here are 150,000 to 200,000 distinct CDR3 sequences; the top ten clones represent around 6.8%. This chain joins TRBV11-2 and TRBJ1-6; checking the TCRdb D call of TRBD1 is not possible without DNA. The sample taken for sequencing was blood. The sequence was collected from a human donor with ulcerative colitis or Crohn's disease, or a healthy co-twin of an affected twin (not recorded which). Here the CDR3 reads CASSPHRGPDSPLHF.